These 16 T cell receptor beta chains originate from one sample sequenced in a study of radiation and T cells in renal cell carcinoma. Data came from immunoSEQ multiplex PCR; TCRdb stores just in-frame clones and leaves some out. Here the sample spans around 80,000 clones, 82% being singletons. The time point here: blood 2 weeks post-SBRT. The sample's treatment: 15 Gy SBRT to primary tumor, nephrectomy 4 weeks later. Sequenced here: blood, sampled from a patient whose treatment included radiotherapy and nephrectomy. The origin of the receptors is a man in his sixties with renal cell carcinoma.

This rearrangement joins TRBV9 to TRBJ1-1, with 9 nucleotides matching TRBD1. Germline V lookup: CDR1 SGDLS, CDR2 YYNGEE. This CDR3 is 12 amino acids long. With 2 bases clipped from V and 11 bases from J, the junction kept 4 bases outside the gene matches. Here the CDR3 reads CASSVTGGPAFF. In DNA, the CDR3 is TGTGCCAGCAGCGTCACAGGGGGCCCGGCTTTCTTT.

V gene TRBV7-9 combines with J gene TRBJ2-3, with D maybe TRBD2 (5 bases). The germline CDR1 and CDR2 sequences are SEHNR and FQNEAQ (reference sequence). The CDR3 runs to 16 residues. With 6 bases removed from V and 6 bases from J, the gap between germline ends came to 22 bases. As DNA, the CDR3 is TGTGCCAGCAGGGTGTTTCTTAGCGCGATGGGCGATACGCAGTATTTT. Its protein is CASRVFLSAMGDTQYF.

This clone was observed a handful of times. The chain employs TRBV27 and TRBJ2-7; TRBD1 is a possible D gene (6 bases). The V end was cut by 7 bases, the J end by 7 bases, with 11 bases between. The V gene's germline CDR1 is MNHEY and CDR2 SMNVEV (reference sequence). The CDR3 totals 11 residues. The CDR3 loop reads CASTLQGEQYF. The DNA of the CDR3 is TGTGCCAGCACCCTTCAGGGGGAGCAGTACTTC.

This sequence joins TRBV5-1 and TRBJ2-5; TRBD2 agrees at 10 bases. Germline CDR1 and CDR2: SGHRS and YFSETQ. V shed 4 bases and J 2 bases; nucleotides not matched to a gene: 11. The CDR3 runs to 17 residues. The CDR3 coding sequence is TGCGCCAGCAGCCTAAACCTCCTAGCGGGAGCACAAGAGACCCAGTACTTC. Residues: CASSLNLLAGAQETQYF.

This chain uses TRBV5-1 with TRBJ1-2, with 7 bases aligning to TRBD1. The CDR3 contains 13 residues. Germline V gene data show CDR1 as SGHRS and CDR2 as YFSETQ. V shed 0 bases, J shed 4 bases, and the junction held 0 bases outside the gene matches. CDR3 bases: TGCGCCAGCAGCTTGGACAGGGGCTATGGCTACACCTTC. Its translation is CASSLDRGYGYTF. Complete variable domain (other parts from reference TRBV5-1 and TRBJ1-2): KAGVTQTPRYLIKTRGQQVTLSCSPISGHRSVSWYQQTPGQGLQFLFEYFSETQRNKGNFPGRFSGRQFSNSRSEMNVSTLELGDSALYLCASSLDRGYGYTFGSGTRLTVV.

V gene TRBV7-8 combines with J gene TRBJ2-2, with D uncertain. With 1 base removed from V and 4 bases from J, the gap between germline ends came to 10 bases. The CDR3 length is 15 residues. Germline V lookup: CDR1 SGHVS, CDR2 FQNEAQ. The CDR3 protein is CASSLGRRGTGELFF. As DNA, the CDR3 is TGTGCCAGCAGCTTAGGCAGGCGCGGCACCGGGGAGCTGTTTTTT.

This chain links TRBV28 with TRBJ1-5; 7 bases line up with TRBD1. Trimming at V came to 6 bases and at J to 4 bases, leaving 6 bases not matched to a gene. The CDR3 loop spans 14 amino acids. Germline V lookup: CDR1 MDHEN, CDR2 SYDVKM. The CDR3 DNA follows: TGTGCCAGCAGGATCCGGGACAGTAATCAGCCCCAGCATTTT. Translating gives CASRIRDSNQPQHF. Looking up the rest from reference TRBV28 and TRBJ1-5 gives the full variable domain: DVKVTQSSRYLVKRTGEKVFLECVQDMDHENMFWYRQDPGLGLRLIYFSYDVKMKEKGDIPEGYSVSREKKERFSLILESASTNQTSMYLCASRIRDSNQPQHFGDGTRLSIL.

This sequence joins TRBV19 and TRBJ2-2; 7 bases line up with TRBD2. V lost 8 bases and J lost 2; bases outside the gene matches: 8. Germline loops: CDR1 LNHDA, CDR2 SQIVND (reference sequence). The CDR3 is made up of 15 amino acids. CDR3 region: CASGTRDYNTGELFF. The CDR3 DNA reads TGTGCCAGTGGTACCCGGGACTACAACACCGGGGAGCTGTTTTTT.

The V call is TRBV9, the J call TRBJ2-7, with a tentative D call TRBD2 (5 bases). V dropped 3 bases and J dropped 2 bases, with 12 bases sitting between them. Germline V gene data show CDR1 as SGDLS and CDR2 as YYNGEE. This CDR3 has 14 residues. Here the CDR3 DNA reads TGTGCCAGCAGCGCCCGACTGGGAGCCTACGAGCAGTACTTC. Its protein product is CASSARLGAYEQYF.

This clone was counted only a few times. The chain links TRBV19 to TRBJ1-5; D might be TRBD1 (6 bases). The CDR3 runs 13 residues. Germline lookup yields CDR1 LNHDA and CDR2 SQIVND (reference sequence). Deletions cut 9 bases from V and 8 bases from J, with 17 bases between. Here the CDR3 DNA reads TGTGCCAGCAATGGGGGGGCAGGGGAGCCCCAGCATTTT. This encodes CASNGGAGEPQHF.

The V and J genes are TRBV4-1 and TRBJ2-7; possible D gene TRBD1, 6 bases. The ends were cut back, 2 bases at V and 4 bases at J, with 15 bases in the middle. CDR3 length equals 15 residues. CDR1 and CDR2 (germline): MGHRA, YSYEKL. The CDR3 nucleotides are TGCGCCAGCAGCCAACCCCCACAGGGAAAATACGAGCAGTACTTC. This encodes CASSQPPQGKYEQYF.

The V gene is TRBV5-8, the J gene TRBJ1-3; no reliable D call. This CDR3 region has 15 residues. The V end was cut by 6 bases, the J end by 0 bases, with 13 bases between. CDR1 SGHTS and CDR2 YDEGEE come from the germline V gene. CDR3 residues: CASTKRLGSGNTIYF. The CDR3, as DNA: TGTGCCAGCACAAAGAGGCTCGGCTCTGGAAACACCATATATTTT.

CDR3 DNA sequence: TGTGCCAGCAGGCGGGACAGGGAAGGGTATGGCTACACCTTC. Encoded protein: CASRRDREGYGYTF. The V gene is TRBV7-8, the J gene TRBJ1-2, with 9 bases matching TRBD1. Germline V gene sequence: CDR1 SGHVS, CDR2 FQNEAQ. The CDR3 runs 14 residues. V lost 6 bases to trimming and J lost 5 bases; unmatched junction nucleotides: 7.

The CDR3 nucleotides read TGCGCCAGCAGCTTGGTGACTAGCGGGAGGGCCGGGGAGACCCAGTACTTC. It codes for CASSLVTSGRAGETQYF. The chain links TRBV5-1 to TRBJ2-5; TRBD2 aligns across 14 bases. Unmatched junction bases numbered 6, after V lost 0 bases and J lost 5 bases. Germline CDR1 SGHRS, CDR2 YFSETQ. The CDR3 sequence is 17 residues long.

This chain links TRBV11-3 with TRBJ2-4; D may be TRBD1 or TRBD2 (6 bases each). Trimming pared 4 bases from V and 8 bases from J, leaving 15 bases between. Per the germline V gene, CDR1 is SGHNT and CDR2 is YENEEA. The CDR3 consists of 14 residues. In DNA form, the CDR3 reads TGTGCCAGCAGCTCTCCAGCGGAGGGGGACATTCAGTACTTC. It yields the protein CASSSPAEGDIQYF.

The chain recombines TRBV4-3 with TRBJ1-6; D is perhaps TRBD1 (6 bases). V was shortened by 0 bases and J by 8 bases, with 8 bases between the two germline ends. This CDR3 spans 14 amino acids. The germline V gene encodes CDR1 LGHNA and CDR2 YSLEER. The CDR3 protein is CASSQEGGYSPLHF. CDR3 sequence (DNA): TGCGCCAGCAGCCAAGAGGGGGGCTATTCACCCCTCCACTTT.